The present T cell receptor (beta chain) was sequenced within a study of shared clonotypes between healthy human individuals (dated by TCRdb to the early 2020s). Background on the whole study: The cohort included a few men and two women between 18 and 49 years of age. For each donor, CD4 naive and CD4 memory were each run on three plates, CD8 naive on two plates, and CD8 memory on one plate. Blood TCR repertoires of several healthy adults were deeply sequenced to estimate repertoire size and the extent of clonotype sharing between individuals. Different laboratories and diverse techniques were used to prepare libraries and sequence TCR repertoires, to increase sequencing depth and limit assay-specific biases. Leukapheresis yielded between about 0.85 and 9.5 billion PBMCs per donor.

Using the deep immunoSEQ assay, multiplex PCR amplified TCR CDR3 regions from genomic DNA. Extracted genomic DNA from each cell subset was spread evenly across all wells of several immunoSEQ 96-well plates, with each plate serving as a replicate. For sorted subsets, 200 ng of genomic DNA, equivalent to some 30,000 T cell genomes, went into each replicate PCR. The purified libraries were quantified using a Qubit 3.0 fluorometer, sized with a Bioanalyzer 2100, and then quantified again using the KAPA Library Quantification kit. Every immunoSEQ 96-well plate was sequenced on a dedicated single-read 150-cycle Illumina NextSeq 550 flow cell. On the authors' methods: The immunoSEQ output contained only junctional sequences without quality scores, so filtering could not match that applied to full-length reads. Sequences were annotated with PyIR, a Python wrapper for IgBLAST v1.9, and V/J genes and CDR3 were assigned using IMGT germline references. Any read was removed if the V/J assignment was weak (E-value above 1e-6), the CDR3 was missing, or the read contained stop codons, out-of-frame junctions, or ambiguous translated residues. V3J clonotypes were defined as sequences sharing an identical inferred V gene, J gene, and CDR3 amino acid sequence. Percentage overlap between repertoires was computed as shared unique clonotypes divided by the size of the smaller repertoire. Three approaches were used to assess repertoire richness: RTK rarefaction, the Chao1 estimator, and Recon v2.1 estimates of unobserved clonotypes. For all TCRbeta clonotypes obtained by the gDNA method from a handful of donors, generation probabilities were computed with OLGA. TCRdb stores this immuneACCESS table with in-frame sequences only. Part of the clones is absent; in the studies checked, under half of the shortfall reflects unresolved V genes, and no reason is known for the rest. The V and J calls and clone size come from that table; D and trimming were worked out from the DNA. The sample profile shows approximately 500,000 clones; around 96% of them were found once. The ten largest clones represent 0.055% to 0.075% of the sample.

Overall study results and their limits: Rarefaction of sorted-subset datasets indicated incomplete sequencing despite the large sequencing depth. Sampling was restricted to blood, and TCR repertoires in tissues likely differ from the TCR repertoires found in blood. Because the study included only a small number of donors, the genetic and exposure-history diversity represented was limited. Compared with non-shared clonotypes, the clonotypes found in all four sorted-subset donors had higher generation probabilities. Roughly 5% of naive CD4, 3.5% of naive CD8, 2.3% of memory CD4, and 0.35% to 0.4% of memory CD8 clonotypes were shared across several donors. Larger estimated clonotype richness was generally found for naive subsets than for memory subsets. Pairwise subsampling indicated that sequencing depth was expected to affect the degree of clonotype sharing among donors.

CDR1 and CDR2, per the germline V gene, are KGHSH and LQKENI. The CDR3 spans 15 residues, from the cysteine through the phenylalanine. The kept DNA is CDR3 alone, 45 bases in frame from the first base. Unmatched junction bases come to 5, with V trimmed by 4 bases and J by 1 base. Healthy HIV-negative adults with no recently reported acute infections or vaccinations were included as donors. Every donor was a Caucasian adult living in Nashville, Tennessee, USA. CD4+ T cells were enriched by magnetic negative selection, after which naive cells were positively selected on CD45RA and the negative fraction was taken as the memory subset. Blood was obtained by leukapheresis, after which PBMCs were separated by Ficoll-Histopaque density gradient centrifugation and cryopreserved in liquid nitrogen vapor phase. Analytical flow cytometry was used to check the purity and quantity of each magnetically sorted T cell population. Each sorted fraction had its genomic DNA isolated and then quantified by UV absorbance on a Nanodrop 2000c.

To note about this clone: Its antigen is still unknown. The input lacks base qualities; no much larger clone sits a single base away.

The chain employs TRBV18 and TRBJ1-1, and 8 bases in between align with TRBD1. Sequencing used naive CD4+ T cells sorted from blood. What the cell subset or site label conveys for this sample: CD45RA+ positively selected. The receptor was isolated from a woman aged 25 to 39 in good health. The encoded CDR3 is CASSQDRGRNTEAFF. DNA sequence: TGTGCCAGCTCACAAGACAGGGGACGGAACACTGAAGCTTTCTTT.